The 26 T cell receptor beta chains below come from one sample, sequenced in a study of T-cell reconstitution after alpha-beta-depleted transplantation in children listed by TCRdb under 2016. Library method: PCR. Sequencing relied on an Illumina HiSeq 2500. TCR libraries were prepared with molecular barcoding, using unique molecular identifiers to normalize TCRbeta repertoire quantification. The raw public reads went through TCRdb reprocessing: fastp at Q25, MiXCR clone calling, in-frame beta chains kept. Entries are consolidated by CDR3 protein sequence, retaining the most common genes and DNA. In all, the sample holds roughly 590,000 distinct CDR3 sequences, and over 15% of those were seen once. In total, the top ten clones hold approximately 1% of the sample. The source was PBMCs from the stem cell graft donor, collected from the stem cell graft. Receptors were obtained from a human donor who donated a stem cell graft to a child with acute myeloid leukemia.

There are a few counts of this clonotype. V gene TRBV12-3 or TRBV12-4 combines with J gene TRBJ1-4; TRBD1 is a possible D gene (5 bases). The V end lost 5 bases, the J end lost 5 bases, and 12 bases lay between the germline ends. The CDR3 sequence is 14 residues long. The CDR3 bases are TGTGCCAGCAGTGAGGACAAGCCGAATGAAAAACTGTTTTTT. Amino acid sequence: CASSEDKPNEKLFF.

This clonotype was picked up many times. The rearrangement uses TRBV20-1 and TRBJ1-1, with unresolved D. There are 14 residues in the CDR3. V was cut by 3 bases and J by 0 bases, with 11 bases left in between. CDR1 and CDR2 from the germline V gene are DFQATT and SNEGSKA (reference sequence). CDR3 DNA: TGCAGTGCTAGTAACTTTGCCATGAACACTGAAGCTTTCTTT. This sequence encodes CSASNFAMNTEAFF.

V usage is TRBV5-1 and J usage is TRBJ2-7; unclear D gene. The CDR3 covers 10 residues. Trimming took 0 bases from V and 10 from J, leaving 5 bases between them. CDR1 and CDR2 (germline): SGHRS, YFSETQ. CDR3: CASSLGDQYF. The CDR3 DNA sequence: TGCGCCAGCAGCTTGGGGGATCAGTACTTC. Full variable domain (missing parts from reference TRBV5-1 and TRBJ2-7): KAGVTQTPRYLIKTRGQQVTLSCSPISGHRSVSWYQQTPGQGLQFLFEYFSETQRNKGNFPGRFSGRQFSNSRSEMNVSTLELGDSALYLCASSLGDQYFGPGTRLTVT.

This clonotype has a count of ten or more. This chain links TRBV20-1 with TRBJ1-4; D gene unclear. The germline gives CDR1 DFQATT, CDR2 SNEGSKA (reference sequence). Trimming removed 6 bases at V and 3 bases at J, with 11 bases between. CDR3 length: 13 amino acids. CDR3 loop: CSARRIANEKLFF. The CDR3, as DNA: TGCAGTGCCCGAAGGATAGCTAATGAAAAACTGTTTTTT.

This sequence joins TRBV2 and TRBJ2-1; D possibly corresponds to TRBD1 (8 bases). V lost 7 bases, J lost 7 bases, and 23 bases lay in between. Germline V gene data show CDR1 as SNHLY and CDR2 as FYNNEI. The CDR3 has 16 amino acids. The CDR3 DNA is TGTGCCAGCATTTCCTTCGGAGGACAGGGAGGGAATGAGCAGTTCTTC. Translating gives CASISFGGQGGNEQFF.

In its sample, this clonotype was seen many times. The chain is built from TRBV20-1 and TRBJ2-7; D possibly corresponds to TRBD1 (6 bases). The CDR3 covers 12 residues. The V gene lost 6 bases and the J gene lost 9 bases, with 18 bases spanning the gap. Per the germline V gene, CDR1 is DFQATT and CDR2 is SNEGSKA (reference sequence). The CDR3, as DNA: TGCAGTGCGAGCCGTGGGGGCCGGGGGCAGTACTTC. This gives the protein CSASRGGRGQYF.

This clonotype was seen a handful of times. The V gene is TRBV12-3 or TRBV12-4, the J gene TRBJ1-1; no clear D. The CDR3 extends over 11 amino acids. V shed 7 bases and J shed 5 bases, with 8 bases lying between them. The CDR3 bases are TGTGCCAGCACTCTTGAAACTGAAGCTTTCTTT. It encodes CASTLETEAFF.

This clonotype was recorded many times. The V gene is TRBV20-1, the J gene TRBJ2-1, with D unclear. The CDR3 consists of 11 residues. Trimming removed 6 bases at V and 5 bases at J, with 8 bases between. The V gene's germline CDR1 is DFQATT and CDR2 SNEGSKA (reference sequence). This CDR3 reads CSADIDNEQFF. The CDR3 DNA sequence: TGCAGTGCCGATATCGACAATGAGCAGTTCTTC.

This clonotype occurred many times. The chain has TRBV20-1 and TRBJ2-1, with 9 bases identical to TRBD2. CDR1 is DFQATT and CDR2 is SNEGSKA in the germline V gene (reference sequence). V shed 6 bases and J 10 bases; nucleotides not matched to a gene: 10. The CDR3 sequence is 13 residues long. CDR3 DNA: TGCAGTGCCCAAGCGGGGGGAAGGTGGGAGCAGTTCTTC. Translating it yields CSAQAGGRWEQFF.

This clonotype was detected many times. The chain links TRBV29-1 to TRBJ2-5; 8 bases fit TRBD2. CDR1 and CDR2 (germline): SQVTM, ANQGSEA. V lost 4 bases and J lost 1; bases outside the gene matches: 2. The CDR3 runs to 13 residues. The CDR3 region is CSVGSGGQETQYF. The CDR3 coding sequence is TGCAGCGTTGGAAGCGGGGGCCAAGAGACCCAGTACTTC.

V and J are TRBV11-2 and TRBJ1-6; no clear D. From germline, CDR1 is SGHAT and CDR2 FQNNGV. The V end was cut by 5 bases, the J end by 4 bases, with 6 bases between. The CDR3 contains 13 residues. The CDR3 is CASSGLYNSPLHF. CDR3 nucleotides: TGTGCCAGCAGCGGGCTGTATAATTCACCCCTCCACTTT.

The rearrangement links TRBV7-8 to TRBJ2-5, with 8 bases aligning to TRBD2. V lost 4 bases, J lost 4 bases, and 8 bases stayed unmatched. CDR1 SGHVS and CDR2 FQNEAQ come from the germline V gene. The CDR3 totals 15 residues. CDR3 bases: TGTGCCAGCAGCTCCGACGGGGGGGGGTCAGAGACCCAGTACTTC. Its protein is CASSSDGGGSETQYF.

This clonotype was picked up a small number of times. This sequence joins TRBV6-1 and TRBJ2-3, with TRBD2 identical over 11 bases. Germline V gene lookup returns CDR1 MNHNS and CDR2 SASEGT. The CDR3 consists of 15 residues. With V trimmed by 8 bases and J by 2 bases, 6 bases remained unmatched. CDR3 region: CASYRLAGTTDTQYF. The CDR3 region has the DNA TGTGCCAGCTATCGACTAGCGGGGACCACAGATACGCAGTATTTT.

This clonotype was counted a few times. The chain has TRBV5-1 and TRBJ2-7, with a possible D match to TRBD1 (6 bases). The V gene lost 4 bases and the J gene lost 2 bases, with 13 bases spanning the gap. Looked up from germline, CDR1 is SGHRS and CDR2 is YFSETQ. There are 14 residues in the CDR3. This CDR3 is CASSRTQGTYEQYF. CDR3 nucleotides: TGCGCCAGCAGCAGGACACAGGGAACCTACGAGCAGTACTTC.

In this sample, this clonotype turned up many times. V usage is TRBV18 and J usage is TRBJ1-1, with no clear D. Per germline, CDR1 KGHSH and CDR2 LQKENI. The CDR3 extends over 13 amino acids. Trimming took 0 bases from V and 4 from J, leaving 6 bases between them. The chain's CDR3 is CASSPPYFTEAFF. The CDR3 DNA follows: TGTGCCAGCTCACCACCGTACTTCACTGAAGCTTTCTTT.

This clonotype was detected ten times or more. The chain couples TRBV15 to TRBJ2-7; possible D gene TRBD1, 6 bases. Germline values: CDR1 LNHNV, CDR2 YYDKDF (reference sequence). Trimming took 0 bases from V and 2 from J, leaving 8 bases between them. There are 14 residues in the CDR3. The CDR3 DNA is TGTGCCACCAGCAGAGATCGGGACACCTACGAGCAGTACGTC. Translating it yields CATSRDRDTYEQYV.

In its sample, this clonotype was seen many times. The CDR3 here is CSARGGSGLWTEQYV. The CDR3 bases are TGCAGTGCTAGGGGGGGCAGCGGGCTTTGGACCGAGCAGTACGTC. The V call is TRBV20-1, the J call TRBJ2-7; D is tentatively TRBD1 or TRBD2 (6 bases each). CDR1 and CDR2 (germline): DFQATT, SNEGSKA (reference sequence). This CDR3 has 15 residues. The V and J ends lost 3 bases and 6 bases respectively, with 21 bases between them.

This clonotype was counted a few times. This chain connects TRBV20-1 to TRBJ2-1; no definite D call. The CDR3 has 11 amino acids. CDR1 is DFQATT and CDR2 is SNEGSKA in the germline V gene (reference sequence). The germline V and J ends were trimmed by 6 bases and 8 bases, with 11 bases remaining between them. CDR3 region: CSALKGYEQFF. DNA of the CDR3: TGCAGTGCCCTAAAAGGCTATGAGCAGTTCTTC.

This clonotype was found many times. The CDR3 protein is CATRTSPAYEQYF. Written as DNA, the CDR3 is TGTGCCACCCGGACTAGCCCGGCATACGAGCAGTACTTC. The J gene is TRBJ2-7, the V gene TRBV7-2, with 8 positions matching TRBD2. Trimming removed 10 bases from V and 4 bases from J; junction bases left unmatched: 9. The CDR3 spans 13 residues. The germline gives CDR1 SGHTA, CDR2 FQGNSA. The full variable domain, its missing parts supplied by reference TRBV7-2 and TRBJ2-7, is GAGVSQSPSNKVTEKGKDVELRCDPISGHTALYWYRQSLGQGLEFLIYFQGNSAPDKSGLPSDRFSAERTGGSVSTLTIQRTQQEDSAVYLCATRTSPAYEQYFGPGTRLTVT.

The CDR3 coding sequence is TGTGCCAGCAGCTTGCGACATCGCCAAGAGACCCAGTACTTC. It translates to CASSLRHRQETQYF. The V gene is TRBV7-2, the J gene TRBJ2-5; no reliable D call. Germline lookup yields CDR1 SGHTA and CDR2 FQGNSA. This CDR3 comprises 14 residues. Trimming cost V 3 bases and J 1 base, with 9 bases left between them. The full variable domain, in which reference TRBV7-2 and TRBJ2-5 provide the parts outside the CDR3, is GAGVSQSPSNKVTEKGKDVELRCDPISGHTALYWYRQSLGQGLEFLIYFQGNSAPDKSGLPSDRFSAERTGGSVSTLTIQRTQQEDSAVYLCASSLRHRQETQYFGPGTRLLVL.

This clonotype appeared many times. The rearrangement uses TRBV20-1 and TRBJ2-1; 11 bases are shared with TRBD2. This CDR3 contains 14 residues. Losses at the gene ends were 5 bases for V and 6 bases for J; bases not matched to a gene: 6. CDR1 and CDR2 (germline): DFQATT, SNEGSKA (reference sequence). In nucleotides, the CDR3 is TGCAGTGCTCGTACTAGCGGGGGAACCAATGAGCAGTTCTTC. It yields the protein CSARTSGGTNEQFF.

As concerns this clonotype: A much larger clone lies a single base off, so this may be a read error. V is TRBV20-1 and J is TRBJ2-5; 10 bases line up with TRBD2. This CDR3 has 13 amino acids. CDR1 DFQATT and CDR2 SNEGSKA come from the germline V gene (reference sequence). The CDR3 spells CGVPSGGLETQYF. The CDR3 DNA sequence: TGCGGTGTGCCTAGCGGGGGATTAGAGACCCAGTACTTC.

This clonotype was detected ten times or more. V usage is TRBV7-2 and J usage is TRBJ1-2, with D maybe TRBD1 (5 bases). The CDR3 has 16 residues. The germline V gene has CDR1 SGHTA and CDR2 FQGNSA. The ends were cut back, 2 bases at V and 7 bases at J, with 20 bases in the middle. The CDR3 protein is CASSLPSGALSSGYTF. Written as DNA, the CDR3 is TGTGCCAGCAGCTTACCCTCCGGGGCGCTCTCCTCTGGCTACACCTTC.

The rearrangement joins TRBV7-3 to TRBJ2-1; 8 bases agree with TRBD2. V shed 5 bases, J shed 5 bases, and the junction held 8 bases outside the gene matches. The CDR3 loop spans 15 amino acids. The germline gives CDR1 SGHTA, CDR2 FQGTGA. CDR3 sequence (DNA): TGTGCCAGCAGCACCTCGGGGGGGCACGACAATGAGCAGTTCTTC. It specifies CASSTSGGHDNEQFF.

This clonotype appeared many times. The CDR3 coding sequence is TGCGCCAGCAGCCAAGATAGGGGACAGGGAGGGACCTACGAGCAGTACTTC. The encoded protein is CASSQDRGQGGTYEQYF. This chain joins TRBV4-3 and TRBJ2-7, with 9 bases identical to TRBD1. The germline CDR1 and CDR2 sequences are LGHNA and YSLEER. V was clipped by 0 bases and J by 2 bases; unmatched bases: 8. The CDR3 has 17 amino acids.

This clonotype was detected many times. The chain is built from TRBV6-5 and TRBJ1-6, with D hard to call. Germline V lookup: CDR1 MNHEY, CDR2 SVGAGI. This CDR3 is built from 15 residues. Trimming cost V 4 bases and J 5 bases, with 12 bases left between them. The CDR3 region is CASSSTGRDNSPLHF. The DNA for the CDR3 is TGTGCCAGCAGTTCCACCGGACGGGATAATTCACCCCTCCACTTT.